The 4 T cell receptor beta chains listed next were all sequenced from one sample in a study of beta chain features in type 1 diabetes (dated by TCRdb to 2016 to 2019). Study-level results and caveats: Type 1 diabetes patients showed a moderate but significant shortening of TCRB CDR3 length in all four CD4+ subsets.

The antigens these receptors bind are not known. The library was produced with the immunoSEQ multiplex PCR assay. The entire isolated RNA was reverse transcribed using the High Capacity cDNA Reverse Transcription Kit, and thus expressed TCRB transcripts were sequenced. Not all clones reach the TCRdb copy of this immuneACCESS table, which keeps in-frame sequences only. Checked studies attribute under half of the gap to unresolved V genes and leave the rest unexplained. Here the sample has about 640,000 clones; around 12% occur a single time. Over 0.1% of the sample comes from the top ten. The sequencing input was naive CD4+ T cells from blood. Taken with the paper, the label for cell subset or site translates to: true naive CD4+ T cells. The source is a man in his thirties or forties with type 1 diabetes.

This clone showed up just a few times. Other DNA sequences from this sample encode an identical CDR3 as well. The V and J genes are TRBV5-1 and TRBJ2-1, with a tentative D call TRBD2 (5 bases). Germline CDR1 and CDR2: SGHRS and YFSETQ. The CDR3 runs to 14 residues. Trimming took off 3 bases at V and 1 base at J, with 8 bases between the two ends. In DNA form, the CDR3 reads TGCGCCAGCAGCTCGGGGTCGTCCTACAATGAGCAGTTCTTC. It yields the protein CASSSGSSYNEQFF.

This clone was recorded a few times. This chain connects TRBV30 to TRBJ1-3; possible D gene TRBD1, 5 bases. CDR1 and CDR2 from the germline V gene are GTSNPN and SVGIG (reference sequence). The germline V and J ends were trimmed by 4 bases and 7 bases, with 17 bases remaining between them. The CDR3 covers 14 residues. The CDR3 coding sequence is TGTGCCTGGATGTCCGGCCAGGGAGGGAACACCATATATTTT. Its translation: CAWMSGQGGNTIYF.

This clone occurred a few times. The CDR3 reads CASSDRGLSPLHF. The CDR3, as DNA: TGCGCCAGCAGCGACAGGGGGCTTTCACCCCTCCACTTT. J is TRBJ1-6 and V is TRBV5-1; 10 nucleotides agree with TRBD1. CDR1 is SGHRS, CDR2 YFSETQ, per germline. The ends lost 4 bases at V and 9 bases at J; junction bases unmatched: 1. The CDR3 consists of 13 residues.

This CDR3 reads CASSLVQAYDEQYF. Written as DNA, the CDR3 is TGTGCCAGCAGCTTAGTACAGGCTTATGACGAGCAGTACTTC. The V call is TRBV7-8, the J call TRBJ2-7; a possible D gene is TRBD1 (5 bases). Germline CDR1 reads SGHVS; CDR2 reads FQNEAQ. The CDR3 spans 14 residues. V lost 1 base to trimming and J lost 5 bases, with 12 bases between them.